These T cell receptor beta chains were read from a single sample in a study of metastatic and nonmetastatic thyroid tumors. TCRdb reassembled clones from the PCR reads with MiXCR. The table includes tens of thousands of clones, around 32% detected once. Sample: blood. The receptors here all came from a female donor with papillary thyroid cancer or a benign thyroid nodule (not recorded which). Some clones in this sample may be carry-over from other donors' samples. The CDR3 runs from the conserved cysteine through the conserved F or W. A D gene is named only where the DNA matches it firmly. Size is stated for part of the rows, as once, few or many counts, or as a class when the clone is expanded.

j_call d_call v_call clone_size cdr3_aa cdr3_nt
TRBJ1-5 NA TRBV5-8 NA CASSPRGGYSNQPQHF TGTGCCAGCAGCCCCCGGGGGGGGTATAGCAATCAGCCCCAGCATTTT
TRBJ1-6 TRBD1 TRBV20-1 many CSARGTAHSPLHF TGCAGTGCCAGGGGGACAGCACATTCACCCCTCCACTTT
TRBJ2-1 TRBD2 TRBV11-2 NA CASRPIYCGRASGQFF TGTGCCAGCAGACCAATTTATTGCGGGAGGGCCTCTGGGCAGTTCTTC
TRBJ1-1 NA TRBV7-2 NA CASSLSANTEAFF TGTGCCAGCAGCTTGAGCGCGAACACTGAAGCTTTCTTT
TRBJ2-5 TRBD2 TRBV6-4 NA CASSEGLAGYQVTQDF TGTGCCAGCAGTGAGGGACTAGCGGGGTACCAAGTGACCCAGGACTTC
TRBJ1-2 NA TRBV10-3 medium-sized CAITQRGGNYGYTF TGTGCCATCACCCAGCGGGGAGGGAACTATGGCTACACCTTC
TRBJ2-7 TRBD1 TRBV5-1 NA CASSPDGTGEDEQYF TGCGCCAGCAGCCCGGACGGGACAGGGGAGGACGAGCAGTACTTC
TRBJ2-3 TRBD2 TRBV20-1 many CSARDLGLAGLTDTQYF TGCAGTGCTAGAGATTTGGGACTAGCGGGACTCACAGATACGCAGTATTTT
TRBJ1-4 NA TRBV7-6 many CASSLSDGNEKLFF TGTGCCAGCAGCTTATCGGACGGTAATGAAAAACTGTTTTTT
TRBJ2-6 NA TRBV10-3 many CAIKASGANVLTF TGTGCCATCAAGGCGTCTGGGGCCAACGTCCTGACTTTC
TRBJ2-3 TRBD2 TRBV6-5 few CASSYSGRYVKDTQYF TGTGCCAGCAGTTATAGCGGGAGGTATGTTAAAGATACGCAGTATTTT
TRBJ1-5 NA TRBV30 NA CAWSGSSNQPQHF TGTGCCTGGAGTGGTTCTAGCAATCAGCCCCAGCATTTT
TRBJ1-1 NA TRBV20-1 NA CSAKSGPNTQAFF TGCAGTGCTAAGTCAGGGCCGAACACTCAAGCTTTCTTT
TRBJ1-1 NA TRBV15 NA CATSSLEDLGDTEAFF TGTGCCACCAGCAGTTTAGAGGATTTGGGGGACACTGAAGCTTTCTTT
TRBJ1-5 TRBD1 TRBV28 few CASSLVKGGGQPQQF TGTGCCAGCAGTTTAGTGAAAGGGGGCGGTCAGCCCCAGCAGTTT
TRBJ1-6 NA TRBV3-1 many CASKQQNSPLHF TGTGCCAGCAAGCAGCAGAATTCACCCCTCCACTTT
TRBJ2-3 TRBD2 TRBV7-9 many CASSLEASGRHTDTQYF TGTGCCAGCAGCTTAGAGGCTAGCGGGCGACACACAGATACGCAGTATTTT
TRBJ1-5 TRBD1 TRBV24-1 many CATDRGPNQPQHF TGTGCCACCGACAGGGGTCCCAATCAGCCCCAGCATTTT
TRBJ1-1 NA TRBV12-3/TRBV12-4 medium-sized CASSLRSGAEAFF TGTGCCAGCAGTTTAAGGTCGGGCGCTGAAGCTTTCTTT
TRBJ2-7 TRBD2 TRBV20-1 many CSAVGTSPTGEQYF TGCAGTGCTGTAGGGACTAGCCCAACGGGGGAGCAGTACTTC
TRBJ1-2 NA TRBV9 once CASSAHVQGGKYGYTF TGTGCCAGCAGCGCCCACGTACAGGGAGGAAAGTATGGCTACACCTTC
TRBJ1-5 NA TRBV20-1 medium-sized CSASGSYSNQPQHF TGCAGTGCTAGCGGATCTTATAGCAATCAGCCCCAGCATTTT
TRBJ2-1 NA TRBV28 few CASSRSSWMGTSYSEQFF TGTGCCAGCAGTCGTAGTAGCTGGATGGGGACCTCCTACAGTGAACAGTTCTTC
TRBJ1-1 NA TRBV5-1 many CASSSQMNTEAFF TGCGCCAGCAGCTCCCAGATGAACACTGAAGCTTTCTTT
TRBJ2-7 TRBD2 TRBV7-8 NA CASSLVRTSGSEQYF TGTGCCAGCAGCTTAGTGCGGACTAGCGGGAGCGAGCAGTACTTC
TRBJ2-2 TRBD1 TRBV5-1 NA CASSRQGPANTGELFF TGCGCCAGCAGCAGACAGGGGCCAGCGAACACCGGGGAGCTGTTTTTT
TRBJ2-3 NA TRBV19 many CASSISVGTDTQYF TGTGCCAGTAGTATTAGCGTAGGGACAGATACGCAGTATTTT
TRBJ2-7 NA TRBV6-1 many CASRDSRTYEQYF TGTGCCAGCAGGGACTCGCGGACCTACGAGCAGTACTTC
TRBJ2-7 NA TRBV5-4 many CASSLGREIGYEQYF TGTGCCAGCAGCTTGGGACGGGAAATAGGCTACGAGCAGTACTTC
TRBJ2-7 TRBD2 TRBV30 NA CAWGFGGSVSYEQYF TGTGCCTGGGGGTTTGGCGGGAGCGTTTCCTACGAGCAGTACTTC
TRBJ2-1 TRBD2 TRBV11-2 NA CASSPPGLRLNEQFF TGTGCCAGCAGCCCTCCGGGACTAAGGTTGAATGAGCAGTTCTTC
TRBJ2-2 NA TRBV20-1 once CSAHAPGELFF TGCAGTGCTCATGCCCCCGGGGAGCTGTTTTTT
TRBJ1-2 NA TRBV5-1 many CASSLSGENYGYTF TGCGCCAGCAGCTTGTCTGGGGAGAACTATGGCTACACCTTC
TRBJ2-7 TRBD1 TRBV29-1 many CSVEGQGAAYEQYF TGCAGCGTGGAAGGACAGGGGGCAGCATACGAGCAGTACTTC
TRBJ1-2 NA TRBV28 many CASSFRNYGYTF TGTGCCAGCAGTTTCAGGAATTATGGCTACACCTTC
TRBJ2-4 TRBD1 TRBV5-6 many CASSSDRGRNIQYF TGTGCCAGCAGCTCGGACAGGGGGCGAAACATTCAGTACTTC
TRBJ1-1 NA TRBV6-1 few CASSERGLNTEAFF TGTGCCAGCAGTGAAAGGGGACTGAACACTGAAGCTTTCTTT
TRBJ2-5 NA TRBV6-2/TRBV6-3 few CASMDLKETQYF TGTGCCAGCATGGACCTAAAAGAGACCCAGTACTTC
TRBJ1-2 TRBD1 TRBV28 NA CAITGEGYGYTF TGTGCCATCACAGGGGAGGGCTATGGCTACACCTTC
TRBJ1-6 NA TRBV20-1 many CSARREPYNSPLHF TGCAGTGCTAGAAGGGAACCCTATAATTCACCCCTCCACTTT
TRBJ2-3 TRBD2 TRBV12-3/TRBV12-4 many CASSSPGLARGDTQYF TGTGCCAGCAGTTCACCGGGACTAGCGAGAGGGGATACGCAGTATTTT
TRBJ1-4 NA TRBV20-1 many CSASVPVNEKLFF TGCAGTGCTAGCGTTCCAGTTAATGAAAAACTGTTTTTT
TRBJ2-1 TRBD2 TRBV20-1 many CSASRVAGAGEQFF TGCAGTGCTAGTCGGGTAGCGGGAGCCGGCGAGCAGTTCTTC
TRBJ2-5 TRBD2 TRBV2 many CASSEARAGGQETQYF TGTGCCAGCAGTGAAGCGCGAGCGGGAGGGCAAGAGACCCAGTACTTC
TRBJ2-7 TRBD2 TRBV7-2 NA CASSLSRGRRYEQYF TGTGCCAGCAGCTTAAGTCGCGGGAGAAGATACGAGCAGTACTTC
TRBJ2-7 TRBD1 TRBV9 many CASSVGGQGAAEQYF TGTGCCAGCAGCGTAGGGGGACAGGGGGCGGCCGAGCAGTACTTC
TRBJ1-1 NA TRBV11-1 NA CASSPASAGENTEAFF TGTGCCAGCAGCCCCGCGTCGGCAGGGGAGAACACTGAAGCTTTCTTT
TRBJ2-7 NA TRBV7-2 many CASSPTYEQYF TGTGCCAGCAGCCCCACCTACGAGCAGTACTTC